What follows describes a single T cell receptor beta chain. These data originate in a study of radiotherapy plus CTLA-4 blockade in lung cancer. The protocol was immunoSEQ multiplex PCR, while the TCRdb copy is restricted to in-frame clones and leaves out a portion. The sample has about 110,000 clones; 81% are singletons. Looked up from germline, CDR1 is SGDLS and CDR2 is YYNGEE. The CDR3 covers 15 residues. J was trimmed by 8 bases and V by 4 bases; bases with no gene match: 10. The chain has TRBV9 and TRBJ2-2, with 8 bases fitting TRBD1. The origin of this receptor is a human donor with non-small cell lung cancer that progressed on radiotherapy plus ipilimumab. Some clones in this sample may be carry-over from other donors' samples. The sample here was peripheral blood, taken from a patient treated with radiotherapy plus ipilimumab. The CDR3 loop is CASSLTDRATGELFF. In nucleotides, the CDR3 is TGTGCCAGCAGCCTAACGGACAGGGCAACAGGGGAGCTGTTTTTT.